A single T cell receptor (beta chain) is shown here with its context. Antigen specificity is unknown. The data were taken from a study of OX40 agonist ivuxolimab in advanced cancers. Germline V CDR1 and CDR2: SGHRS, YFSETQ. Germline trimming cut 4 bases from V and 0 bases from J; bases unmatched to any gene: 7. The CDR3 covers 17 residues. The data were produced by immunoSEQ multiplex PCR, yet TCRdb's version contains in-frame clones alone and is incomplete. Of some 100,000 clones in the sample, 90% were seen once. Broader study findings: Antigen targets of the expanded peripheral T cells went undetermined.

This receptor was identified in an adult with an advanced solid tumor such as melanoma, head and neck, liver or kidney cancer. The V and J genes are TRBV5-1 and TRBJ2-2; TRBD2 matches 9 bases. Sequences were derived from CD4+ or CD8+ T cells sorted from blood, sampled in a trial of the OX40 agonist ivuxolimab. Written as DNA, the CDR3 is TGCGCCAGCAGCGAAGGACTAGCGCGTACGAACACCGGGGAGCTGTTTTTT. Protein product: CASSEGLARTNTGELFF. Using reference TRBV5-1 and TRBJ2-2 for the parts outside the CDR3, the full variable domain is KAGVTQTPRYLIKTRGQQVTLSCSPISGHRSVSWYQQTPGQGLQFLFEYFSETQRNKGNFPGRFSGRQFSNSRSEMNVSTLELGDSALYLCASSEGLARTNTGELFFGEGSRLTVL.